Sequencing of this T cell receptor beta chain was carried out in a study of blood T cells in healthy people across ages. The study's findings and limits: Bulk PBMC profiling left naive and antigen-experienced comparisons inconclusive.

The second PCR ran about 6 to 12 cycles with a sample-barcoded 5' primer and J-beta primers. Every cDNA molecule bore a tag from a template-switch adaptor containing 12 random nucleotides. TCRdb re-analysed the 5' RACE reads in MiXCR, keeping a single row per CDR3 protein. The data show 890,000 or so distinct CDR3 sequences, with 62% seen just once and about a quarter held by the top ten. As to this clonotype: The antigen remains undetermined.

The sequencing sample was made of blood. The source of this sequence is a man in his thirties or forties in good health.

The CDR3 loop reads CASSAGVREQYF. CDR3 nucleotides: TGTGCCAGCAGCGCGGGGGTACGAGAGCAGTACTTC. The gene calls are TRBV5-6 and TRBJ2-7; TRBD2 matches at 7 bases. V shed 4 bases, J shed 7 bases, and the junction held 5 bases outside the gene matches. The germline CDR1 and CDR2 sequences are SGHDT and YYEEEE. The CDR3 spans 12 residues.